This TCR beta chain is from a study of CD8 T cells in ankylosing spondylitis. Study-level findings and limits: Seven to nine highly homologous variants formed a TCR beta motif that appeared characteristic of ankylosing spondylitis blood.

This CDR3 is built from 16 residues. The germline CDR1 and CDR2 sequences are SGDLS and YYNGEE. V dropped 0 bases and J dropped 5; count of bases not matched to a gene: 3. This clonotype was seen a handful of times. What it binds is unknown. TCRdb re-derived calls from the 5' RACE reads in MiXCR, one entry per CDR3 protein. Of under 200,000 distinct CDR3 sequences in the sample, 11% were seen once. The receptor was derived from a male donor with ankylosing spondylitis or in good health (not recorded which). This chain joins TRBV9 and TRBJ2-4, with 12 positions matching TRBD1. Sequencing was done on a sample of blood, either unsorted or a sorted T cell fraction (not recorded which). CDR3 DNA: TGTGCCAGCAGCGTAGGGGACAGGGGGCTGGAAAACATTCAGTACTTC. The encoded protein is CASSVGDRGLENIQYF.